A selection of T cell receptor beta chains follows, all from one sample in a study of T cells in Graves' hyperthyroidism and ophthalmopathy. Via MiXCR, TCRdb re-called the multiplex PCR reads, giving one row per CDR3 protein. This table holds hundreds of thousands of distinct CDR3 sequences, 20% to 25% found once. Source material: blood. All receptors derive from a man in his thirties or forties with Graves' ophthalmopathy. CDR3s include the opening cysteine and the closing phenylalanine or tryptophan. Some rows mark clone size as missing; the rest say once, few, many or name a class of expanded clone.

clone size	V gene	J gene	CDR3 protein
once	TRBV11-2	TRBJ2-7	CASSPPGGETYEQYF
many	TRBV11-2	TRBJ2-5	CASSRAGTGQETQYF
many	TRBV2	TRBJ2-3	CASSLELAGGADTQYF
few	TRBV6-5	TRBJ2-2	CASSYGQGYTGELFF
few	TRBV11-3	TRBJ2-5	CASSEGGGGPEAQYF
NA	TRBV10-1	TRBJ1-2	CASSYETGVGYTF
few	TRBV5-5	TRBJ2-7	CASSTRTGAYEQYF
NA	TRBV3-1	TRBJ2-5	CASSQAPVLALETQYF
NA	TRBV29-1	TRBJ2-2	CSVSTLGLAGVPGELFF
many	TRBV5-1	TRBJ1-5	CASSLAGGNNQPQHF
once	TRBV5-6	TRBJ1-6	CASSSPPADSALHF
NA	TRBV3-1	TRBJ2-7	CASSAHYEQYF
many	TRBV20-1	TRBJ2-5	CSAAGTTSVGTQYF
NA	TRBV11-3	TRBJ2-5	CASSTGGRKTQYF
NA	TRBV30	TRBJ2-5	CAWSVGGEGGTQYF
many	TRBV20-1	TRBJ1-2	CSAIEGQSNYGYTF
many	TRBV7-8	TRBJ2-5	CASSLGLAFKTQYF
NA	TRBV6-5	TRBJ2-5	CASSYSKGRVGQYF
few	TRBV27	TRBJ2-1	CASSLRWTSGHNEQFF
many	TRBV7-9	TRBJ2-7	CASSLGTTLDFYEQYF
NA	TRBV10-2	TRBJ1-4	CASRDGLTPEKLFF
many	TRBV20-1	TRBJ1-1	CSATWTVMNTEAFF
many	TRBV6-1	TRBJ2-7	CASSITGAPLDEQYF
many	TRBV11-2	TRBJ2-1	CASSLGTGGSYNEQFF
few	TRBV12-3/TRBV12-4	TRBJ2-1	CASTKGLAYNEQFF
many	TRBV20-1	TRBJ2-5	CSARDSLAPETQYF
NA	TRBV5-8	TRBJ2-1	CASSSAGQGNNEQFF
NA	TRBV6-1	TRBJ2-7	CASRRGRAVYEQYF
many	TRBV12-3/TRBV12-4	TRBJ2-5	CASSYTGTGEETQYF
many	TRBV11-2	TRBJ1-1	CASSPHTEAFF
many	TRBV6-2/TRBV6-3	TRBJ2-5	CASSQTRQTETQYF
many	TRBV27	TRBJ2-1	CASSLRSGNPYNEQFF
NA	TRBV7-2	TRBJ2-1	CASSQGWGDEQFF
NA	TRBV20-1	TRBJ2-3	CSATGERTDTQYF
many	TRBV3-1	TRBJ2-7	CASSLSTGYYGQYF
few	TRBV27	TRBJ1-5	CASSLVTVDSNQPQHF
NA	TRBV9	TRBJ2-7	CASSVWPPLRVQYF
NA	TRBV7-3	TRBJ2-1	CASSSHPDGYNEQFF
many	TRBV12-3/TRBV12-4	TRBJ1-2	CASSLQGGYTF
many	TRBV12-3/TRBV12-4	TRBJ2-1	CASSPTGTEYNEQFF
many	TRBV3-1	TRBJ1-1	CASSQGGSDTEAFF
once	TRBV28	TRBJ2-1	CASTLRWGRESSYNEQFF
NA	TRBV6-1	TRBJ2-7	CASSDTPDSSYEQYF
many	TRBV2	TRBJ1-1	CASNGVRVGTEAFF
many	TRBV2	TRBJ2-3	CASRAAVGLAGKDTQYF
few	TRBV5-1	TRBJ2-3	CASSRSGRNTDTQYF